This T cell receptor (beta chain) was retrieved from a study of T cells after yellow fever vaccination. On the study more broadly: Fractions of low cell number were prepared using SMART-Seq v4 Ultra Low Input.

Notes on the study in general: It was a weaker secondary response, yet one that peaked faster, at day 5 versus 15. Boosting was followed by the reappearance of most primary-vaccination clones (around 96% CD4, about 90% CD8).

5'RACE template switching generated TCR cDNA, adding a universal primer site and UMIs. TCRdb recomputed calls from the 5' RACE reads with MiXCR, one row per CDR3 protein. The table includes over 300,000 distinct CDR3 sequences, around 7% detected once. As concerns this clonotype: Its antigen is not known.

CDR3 length: 16 residues. Trimming pared 5 bases from V and 0 bases from J, leaving 16 bases between. CDR1 and CDR2 from the germline V gene are SGHTA and FQGNSA. The chain couples TRBV7-2 to TRBJ2-5, with D perhaps given as TRBD1 or TRBD2 (6 bases each). The receptor's source is a young man who received the YFV17D yellow fever vaccine. Sequences were derived from PBMCs, sampled about 49 days after the first yellow fever vaccination. CDR3 sequence (DNA): TGTGCCAGCAGCGAAGGGGGGAAGGGGAACCAAGAGACCCAGTACTTC. This encodes CASSEGGKGNQETQYF.